This is a list of T cell receptor beta chains from one sample in a study of blood T cells in healthy people across ages. TCRdb passed the 5' RACE reads through MiXCR, listing each CDR3 protein once. The sample carries about 900,000 distinct CDR3 sequences, approximately 49% recorded once. Sample: blood. These receptor sequences come from a man in his thirties or forties in good health. The CDR3 runs from the conserved cysteine through the conserved F or W. Fields, in order: D gene, V gene, J gene, clone size, CDR3 protein, CDR3 DNA. D genes are given only for firm matches. Clone size is stated in some rows and not others, as once, few, many or a class when expanded.

d_gene: -
v_gene: TRBV15
j_gene: TRBJ1-5
abundance: few
CDR3aa: CATSSRVGNQPQHF
CDR3nt: TGTGCCACCAGCAGCCGTGTCGGCAATCAGCCCCAGCATTTT

d_gene: -
v_gene: TRBV7-2
j_gene: TRBJ1-2
abundance: few
CDR3aa: CASSFSGRSNYGYTF
CDR3nt: TGTGCCAGCAGCTTCTCAGGGAGAAGTAACTATGGCTACACCTTC

d_gene: -
v_gene: TRBV5-1
j_gene: TRBJ2-1
abundance: -
CDR3aa: CASSLVPEGPEQFF
CDR3nt: TGCGCCAGCAGCTTGGTACCGGAGGGCCCTGAGCAGTTCTTC

d_gene: -
v_gene: TRBV20-1
j_gene: TRBJ1-4
abundance: -
CDR3aa: CSARDQAGGEKLFF
CDR3nt: TGCAGTGCTAGAGATCAGGCAGGCGGTGAAAAACTGTTTTTT

d_gene: -
v_gene: TRBV14
j_gene: TRBJ2-5
abundance: -
CDR3aa: CASSQGWPQNQETQYF
CDR3nt: TGTGCCAGCAGCCAAGGGTGGCCGCAGAACCAAGAGACCCAGTACTTC

d_gene: -
v_gene: TRBV27
j_gene: TRBJ2-3
abundance: -
CDR3aa: CASTTGSDTQYF
CDR3nt: TGTGCCAGCACCACAGGGTCAGATACGCAGTATTTT

d_gene: -
v_gene: TRBV15
j_gene: TRBJ2-7
abundance: -
CDR3aa: CATSRGDYEQYF
CDR3nt: TGTGCCACCAGCAGAGGGGACTACGAGCAGTACTTC

d_gene: TRBD2
v_gene: TRBV27
j_gene: TRBJ2-7
abundance: -
CDR3aa: CASSPSGGYYEQYF
CDR3nt: TGTGCCAGCAGTCCGAGCGGGGGGTATTACGAGCAGTACTTC

d_gene: -
v_gene: TRBV5-1
j_gene: TRBJ2-7
abundance: -
CDR3aa: CASSSQPSLPTYEQYF
CDR3nt: TGCGCCAGCAGCTCTCAACCCTCGCTCCCGACGTACGAGCAGTACTTC

d_gene: -
v_gene: TRBV4-3
j_gene: TRBJ2-5
abundance: few
CDR3aa: CATNLGTAQETQYF
CDR3nt: TGCGCCACCAACCTCGGGACTGCCCAAGAGACCCAGTACTTC

d_gene: TRBD2
v_gene: TRBV6-1
j_gene: TRBJ2-7
abundance: -
CDR3aa: CAAAQLAGTYEQYF
CDR3nt: TGTGCCGCGGCACAGCTAGCGGGGACGTACGAGCAGTACTTC

d_gene: -
v_gene: TRBV4-2
j_gene: TRBJ1-4
abundance: -
CDR3aa: CASSQDKDITNEKLFF
CDR3nt: TGTGCCAGCAGCCAAGATAAAGATATAACTAATGAAAAACTGTTTTTT

d_gene: -
v_gene: TRBV21-1
j_gene: TRBJ1-4
abundance: -
CDR3aa: CASSIEEKGAPANEKLFF
CDR3nt: TGTGCCAGCAGCATAGAAGAAAAGGGGGCGCCGGCTAATGAAAAACTGTTTTTT

d_gene: TRBD2
v_gene: TRBV20-1
j_gene: TRBJ2-7
abundance: few
CDR3aa: CSARDQRGPTYEQYF
CDR3nt: TGCAGTGCTAGAGATCAGCGGGGGCCCACCTACGAGCAGTACTTC

d_gene: -
v_gene: TRBV4-1
j_gene: TRBJ1-5
abundance: few
CDR3aa: CASSQLTGSNQPQHF
CDR3nt: TGCGCCAGCAGCCAACTGACGGGGAGCAATCAGCCCCAGCATTTT

d_gene: -
v_gene: TRBV7-2
j_gene: TRBJ2-4
abundance: few
CDR3aa: CASSLVEAKNIQYF
CDR3nt: TGTGCCAGCAGCCTCGTCGAAGCCAAAAACATTCAGTACTTC

d_gene: TRBD1
v_gene: TRBV5-1
j_gene: TRBJ2-7
abundance: -
CDR3aa: CASRLDRGPNEQYF
CDR3nt: TGCGCCAGCAGACTAGACAGGGGCCCCAACGAGCAGTACTTC

d_gene: -
v_gene: TRBV20-1
j_gene: TRBJ2-2
abundance: -
CDR3aa: CSARDTGSGELFF
CDR3nt: TGCAGTGCTAGAGACACAGGATCCGGGGAGCTGTTTTTT

d_gene: TRBD2
v_gene: TRBV7-2
j_gene: TRBJ2-3
abundance: few
CDR3aa: CASSAAGGWTDTQYF
CDR3nt: TGTGCCAGCAGCGCTGCGGGGGGGTGGACAGATACGCAGTATTTT

d_gene: -
v_gene: TRBV27
j_gene: TRBJ1-5
abundance: -
CDR3aa: CVSSSFTGRNQPQHF
CDR3nt: TGTGTCAGCAGTTCTTTCACAGGTCGTAATCAGCCCCAGCATTTT

d_gene: TRBD2
v_gene: TRBV6-5
j_gene: TRBJ2-5
abundance: -
CDR3aa: CASRRSSGGNNEQYF
CDR3nt: TGTGCCAGCCGGCGGTCTAGCGGGGGAAACAATGAGCAGTACTTC

d_gene: -
v_gene: TRBV20-1
j_gene: TRBJ2-4
abundance: few
CDR3aa: CSAVVKNIQYF
CDR3nt: TGCAGTGCCGTAGTAAAAAACATTCAGTACTTC

d_gene: TRBD1
v_gene: TRBV28
j_gene: TRBJ1-2
abundance: few
CDR3aa: CASSPPGTGWGYGYTF
CDR3nt: TGTGCCAGCAGTCCCCCCGGGACAGGGTGGGGCTATGGCTACACCTTC

d_gene: -
v_gene: TRBV6-2/TRBV6-3
j_gene: TRBJ1-5
abundance: once
CDR3aa: CASSFLPNQPQHF
CDR3nt: TGTGCCAGCAGTTTCCTTCCAAATCAGCCCCAGCATTTT

d_gene: TRBD1
v_gene: TRBV20-1
j_gene: TRBJ1-1
abundance: few
CDR3aa: CSARDTSTGANTEAFF
CDR3nt: TGCAGTGCTAGAGATACCTCGACAGGGGCGAACACTGAAGCTTTCTTT